This T cell receptor (beta chain) emerged from a study of CD4 T cells in relation to SARS-CoV-2 and coronaviruses. In the study overall: PBMCs were cultured with antigen for nine to eleven days before TCR beta sequencing.

Germline V lookup: CDR1 MNHEY, CDR2 SVGAGI. The CDR3 extends over 12 amino acids. Deletions cut 6 bases from V and 4 bases from J, with 8 bases between. As concerns this clone: Its antigen is unidentified.

Here immunoSEQ multiplex PCR was the method, and the copy in TCRdb shows in-frame clones only, minus some. Here the sample spans about 19,000 clones, 60% to 80% being singletons. The unexposed donors gave CD4+ T cells in 2011-2018, prior to COVID-19. Isolation of CD4+ T cells took place after less than twelve days in culture. As cell numbers allowed, unexposed-donor CD4+ T cells faced SARS-CoV-2 S/N and four cold-coronavirus spikes. The receptor was isolated from a human donor in good health. The gene calls are TRBV6-5 and TRBJ2-3; D is unresolved. The sample was CD4+ T cells from PBMCs, cultured in vitro. For the CDR3, the DNA is TGTGCCAGCAGCGCGACGGCAGATACGCAGTATTTT. Its translation is CASSATADTQYF.